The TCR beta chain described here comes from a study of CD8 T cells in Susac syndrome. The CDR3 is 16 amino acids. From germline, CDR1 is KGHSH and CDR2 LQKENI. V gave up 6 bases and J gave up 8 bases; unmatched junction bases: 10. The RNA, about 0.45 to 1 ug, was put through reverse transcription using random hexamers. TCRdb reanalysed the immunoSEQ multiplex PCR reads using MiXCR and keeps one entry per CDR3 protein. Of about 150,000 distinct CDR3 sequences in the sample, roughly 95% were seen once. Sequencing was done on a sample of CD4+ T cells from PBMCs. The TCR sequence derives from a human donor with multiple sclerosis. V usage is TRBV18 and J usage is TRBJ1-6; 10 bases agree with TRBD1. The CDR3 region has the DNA TGTGCCAGCTCGCAGGGGACAGGGGCTGTACATTCACCCCTCCACTTT. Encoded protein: CASSQGTGAVHSPLHF.